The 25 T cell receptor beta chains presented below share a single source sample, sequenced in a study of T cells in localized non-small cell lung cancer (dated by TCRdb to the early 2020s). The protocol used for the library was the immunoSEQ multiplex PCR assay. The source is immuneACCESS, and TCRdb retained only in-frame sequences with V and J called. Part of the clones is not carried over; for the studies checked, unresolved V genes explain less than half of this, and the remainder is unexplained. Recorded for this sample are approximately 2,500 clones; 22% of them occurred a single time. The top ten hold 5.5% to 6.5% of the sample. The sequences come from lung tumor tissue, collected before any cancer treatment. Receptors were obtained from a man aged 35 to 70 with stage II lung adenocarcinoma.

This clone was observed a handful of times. The CDR3 here is CASIHRGRSYGYTF. In DNA, the CDR3 is TGTGCCAGCATCCACAGGGGGCGCAGCTATGGCTACACCTTC. J is TRBJ1-2 and V is TRBV11-3; TRBD1 matches at 9 bases. V gave up 7 bases and J gave up 4 bases; unmatched junction bases: 7. This CDR3 spans 14 amino acids. Germline-derived CDR1 and CDR2 are SGHNT and YENEEA.

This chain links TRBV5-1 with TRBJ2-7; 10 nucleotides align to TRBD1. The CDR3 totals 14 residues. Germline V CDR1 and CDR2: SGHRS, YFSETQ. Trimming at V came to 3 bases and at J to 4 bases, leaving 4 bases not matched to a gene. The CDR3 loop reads CASSSTGGRYEQYF. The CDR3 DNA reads TGCGCCAGCAGCTCGACAGGGGGCCGATACGAGCAGTACTTC. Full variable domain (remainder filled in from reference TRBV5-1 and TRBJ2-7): KAGVTQTPRYLIKTRGQQVTLSCSPISGHRSVSWYQQTPGQGLQFLFEYFSETQRNKGNFPGRFSGRQFSNSRSEMNVSTLELGDSALYLCASSSTGGRYEQYFGPGTRLTVT.

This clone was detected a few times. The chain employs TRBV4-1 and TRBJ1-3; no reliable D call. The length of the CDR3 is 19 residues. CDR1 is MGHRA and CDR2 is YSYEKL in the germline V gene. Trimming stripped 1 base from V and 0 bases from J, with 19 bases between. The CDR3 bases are TGCGCCAGCAGCCAAGCTTTAGTCGTGGGGTACAGCTCTGGAAACACCATATATTTT. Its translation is CASSQALVVGYSSGNTIYF.

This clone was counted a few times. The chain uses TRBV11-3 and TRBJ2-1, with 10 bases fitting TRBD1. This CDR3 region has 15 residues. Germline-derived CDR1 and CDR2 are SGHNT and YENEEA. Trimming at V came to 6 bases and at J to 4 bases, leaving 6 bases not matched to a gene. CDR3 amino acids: CASSLMGQGYNEQFF. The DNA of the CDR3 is TGTGCCAGCAGTCTAATGGGACAGGGGTACAATGAGCAGTTCTTC.

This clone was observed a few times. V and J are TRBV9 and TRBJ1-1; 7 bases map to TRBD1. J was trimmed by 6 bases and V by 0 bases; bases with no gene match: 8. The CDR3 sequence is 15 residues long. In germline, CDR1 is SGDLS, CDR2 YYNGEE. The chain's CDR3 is CASSVAGTAISEAFF. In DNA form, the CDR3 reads TGTGCCAGCAGCGTAGCGGGGACAGCAATTTCTGAAGCTTTCTTT.

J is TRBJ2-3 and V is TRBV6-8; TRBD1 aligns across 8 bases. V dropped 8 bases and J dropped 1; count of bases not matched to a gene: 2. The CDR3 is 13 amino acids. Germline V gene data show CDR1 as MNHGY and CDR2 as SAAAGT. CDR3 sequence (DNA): TGTGCCAGCTTGGACAGGGGCACAGATACGCAGTATTTT. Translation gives CASLDRGTDTQYF.

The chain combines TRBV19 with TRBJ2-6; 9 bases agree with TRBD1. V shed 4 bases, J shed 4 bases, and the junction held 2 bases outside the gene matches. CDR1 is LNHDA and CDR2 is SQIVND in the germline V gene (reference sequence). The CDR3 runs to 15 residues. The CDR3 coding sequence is TGTGCCAGTAGTACACAGGGGGCCGGGGCCAACGTCCTGACTTTC. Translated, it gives CASSTQGAGANVLTF.

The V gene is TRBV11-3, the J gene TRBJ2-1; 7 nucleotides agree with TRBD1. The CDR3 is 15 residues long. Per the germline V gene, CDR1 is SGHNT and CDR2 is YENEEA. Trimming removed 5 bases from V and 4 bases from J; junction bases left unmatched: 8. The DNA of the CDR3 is TGTGCCAGCAGCCCCCCCTGGACAGGATACAATGAGCAGTTCTTC. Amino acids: CASSPPWTGYNEQFF. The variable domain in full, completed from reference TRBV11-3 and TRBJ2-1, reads EAGVVQSPRYKIIEKKQPVAFWCNPISGHNTLYWYLQNLGQGPELLIRYENEEAVDDSQLPKDRFSAERLKGVDSTLKIQPAELGDSAVYLCASSPPWTGYNEQFFGPGTRLTVL.

CDR3 residues: CASSGGTAVNTEAFF. The DNA of the CDR3 is TGCGCCAGCAGCGGGGGGACAGCCGTGAACACTGAAGCTTTCTTT. This rearrangement joins TRBV5-1 to TRBJ1-1; TRBD1 agrees at 7 bases. V dropped 4 bases and J dropped 0; count of bases not matched to a gene: 6. The germline V gene encodes CDR1 SGHRS and CDR2 YFSETQ. The CDR3 is 15 residues long.

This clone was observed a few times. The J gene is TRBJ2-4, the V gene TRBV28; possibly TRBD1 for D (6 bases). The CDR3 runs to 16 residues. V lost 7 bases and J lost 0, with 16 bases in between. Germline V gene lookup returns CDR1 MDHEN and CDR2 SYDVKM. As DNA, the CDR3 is TGTGCCAGCACCCCCTGGACAGACCTAGCCAAAAACATTCAGTACTTC. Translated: CASTPWTDLAKNIQYF.

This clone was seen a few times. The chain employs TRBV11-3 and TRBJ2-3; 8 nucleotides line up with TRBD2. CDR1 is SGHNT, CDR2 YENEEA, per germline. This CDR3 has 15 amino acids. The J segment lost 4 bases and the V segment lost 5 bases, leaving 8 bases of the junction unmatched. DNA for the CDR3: TGTGCCAGCAGCCCCCGGGGGGGCACCGCAGATACGCAGTATTTT. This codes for CASSPRGGTADTQYF. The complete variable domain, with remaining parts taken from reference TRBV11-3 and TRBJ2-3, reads EAGVVQSPRYKIIEKKQPVAFWCNPISGHNTLYWYLQNLGQGPELLIRYENEEAVDDSQLPKDRFSAERLKGVDSTLKIQPAELGDSAVYLCASSPRGGTADTQYFGPGTRLTVL.

The CDR3 is CASKTGDYSNQPQHF. The CDR3 DNA is TGTGCCAGCAAGACAGGGGATTATAGCAATCAGCCCCAGCATTTT. The J gene is TRBJ1-5, the V gene TRBV28, with 8 bases aligning to TRBD1. Trimming removed 7 bases from V and 0 bases from J; junction bases left unmatched: 5. CDR3 length equals 15 residues. Germline CDR1 and CDR2: MDHEN and SYDVKM.

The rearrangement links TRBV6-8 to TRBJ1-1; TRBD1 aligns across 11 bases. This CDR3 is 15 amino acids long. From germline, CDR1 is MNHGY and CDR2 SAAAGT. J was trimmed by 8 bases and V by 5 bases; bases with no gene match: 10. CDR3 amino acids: CASSLHRTGGFEAFF. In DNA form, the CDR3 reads TGTGCCAGCAGTCTTCATCGGACAGGGGGCTTCGAAGCTTTCTTT.

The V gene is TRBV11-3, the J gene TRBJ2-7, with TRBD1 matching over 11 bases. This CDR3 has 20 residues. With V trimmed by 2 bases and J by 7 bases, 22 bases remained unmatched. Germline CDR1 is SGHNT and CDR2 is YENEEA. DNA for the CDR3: TGTGCCAGCAGCTTATGGACCGGGACAGGGGGTTTCGCCCTCTCGGATGAGCAGTACTTC. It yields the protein CASSLWTGTGGFALSDEQYF.

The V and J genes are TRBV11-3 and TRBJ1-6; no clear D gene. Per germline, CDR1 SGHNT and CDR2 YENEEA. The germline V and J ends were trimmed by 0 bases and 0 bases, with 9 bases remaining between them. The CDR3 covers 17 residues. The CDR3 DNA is TGTGCCAGCAGCTTAGAGGGCGGAAACTCCTATAATTCACCCCTCCACTTT. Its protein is CASSLEGGNSYNSPLHF.

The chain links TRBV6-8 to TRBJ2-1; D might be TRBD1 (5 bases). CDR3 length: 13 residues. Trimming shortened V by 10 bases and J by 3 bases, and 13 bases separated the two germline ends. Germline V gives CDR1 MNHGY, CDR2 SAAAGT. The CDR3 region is CAMRTPYYNEQFF. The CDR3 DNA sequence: TGTGCCATGCGGACACCATACTACAATGAGCAGTTCTTC.

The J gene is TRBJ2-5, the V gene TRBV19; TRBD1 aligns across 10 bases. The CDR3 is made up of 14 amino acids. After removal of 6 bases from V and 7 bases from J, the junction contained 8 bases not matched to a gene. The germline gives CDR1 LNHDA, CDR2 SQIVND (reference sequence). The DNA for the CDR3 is TGTGCCAGTAGCACGACAGGGGGCGAAGGGACCCAGTACTTC. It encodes CASSTTGGEGTQYF.

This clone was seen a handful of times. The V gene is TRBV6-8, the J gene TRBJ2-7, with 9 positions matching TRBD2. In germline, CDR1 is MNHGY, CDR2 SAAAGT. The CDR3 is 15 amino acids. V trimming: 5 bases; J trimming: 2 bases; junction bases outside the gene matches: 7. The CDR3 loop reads CASSPLAGGPYEQYF. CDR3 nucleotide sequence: TGTGCCAGCAGTCCCCTGGCGGGAGGGCCCTACGAGCAGTACTTC.

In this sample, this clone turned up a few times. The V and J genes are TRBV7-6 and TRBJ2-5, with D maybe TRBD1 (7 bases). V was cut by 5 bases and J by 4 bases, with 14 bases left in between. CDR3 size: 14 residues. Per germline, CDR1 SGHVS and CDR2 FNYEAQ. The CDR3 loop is CASSQTRDRETQYF. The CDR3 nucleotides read TGTGCCAGCAGCCAAACGCGGGACAGAGAGACCCAGTACTTC.

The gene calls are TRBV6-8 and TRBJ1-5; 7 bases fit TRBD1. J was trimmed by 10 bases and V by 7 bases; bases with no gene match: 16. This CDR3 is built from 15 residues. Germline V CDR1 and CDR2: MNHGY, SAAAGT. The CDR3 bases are TGTGCCAGCAACGGGGGCAGGGGGTCGGCTGAACCCCAGCATTTT. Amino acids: CASNGGRGSAEPQHF.

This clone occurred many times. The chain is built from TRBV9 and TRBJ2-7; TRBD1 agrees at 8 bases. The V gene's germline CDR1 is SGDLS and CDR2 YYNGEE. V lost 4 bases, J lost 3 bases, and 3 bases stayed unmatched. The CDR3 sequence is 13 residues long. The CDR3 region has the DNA TGTGCCAGCAGCCGGGACAGGCTCTACGAGCAGTACTTC. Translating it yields CASSRDRLYEQYF. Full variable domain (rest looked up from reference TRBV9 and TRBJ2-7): DSGVTQTPKHLITATGQRVTLRCSPRSGDLSVYWYQQSLDQGLQFLIQYYNGEERAKGNILERFSAQQFPDLHSELNLSSLELGDSALYFCASSRDRLYEQYFGPGTRLTVT.

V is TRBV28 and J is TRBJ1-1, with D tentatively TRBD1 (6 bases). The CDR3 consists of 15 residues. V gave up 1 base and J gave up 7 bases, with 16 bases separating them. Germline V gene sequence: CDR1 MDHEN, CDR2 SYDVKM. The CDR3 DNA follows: TGTGCCAGCAGTTTATCTGATCGAGGGACACTTGAAGCTTTCTTT. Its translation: CASSLSDRGTLEAFF. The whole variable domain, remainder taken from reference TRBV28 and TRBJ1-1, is DVKVTQSSRYLVKRTGEKVFLECVQDMDHENMFWYRQDPGLGLRLIYFSYDVKMKEKGDIPEGYSVSREKKERFSLILESASTNQTSMYLCASSLSDRGTLEAFFGQGTRLTVV.

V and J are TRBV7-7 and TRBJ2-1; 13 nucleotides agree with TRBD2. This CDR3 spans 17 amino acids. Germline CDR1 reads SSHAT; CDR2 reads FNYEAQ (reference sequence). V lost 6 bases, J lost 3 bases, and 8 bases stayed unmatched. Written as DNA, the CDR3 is TGTGCCAGCAGGGTTGGGACTAGCGGGACCGGCTACAATGAGCAGTTCTTC. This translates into CASRVGTSGTGYNEQFF.

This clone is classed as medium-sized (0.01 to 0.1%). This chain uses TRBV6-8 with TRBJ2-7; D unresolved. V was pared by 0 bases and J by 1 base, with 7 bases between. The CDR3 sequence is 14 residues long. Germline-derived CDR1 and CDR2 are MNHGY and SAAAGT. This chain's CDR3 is CASSYSAASYEQYF. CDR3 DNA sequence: TGTGCCAGCAGTTACTCTGCGGCTTCCTACGAGCAGTACTTC.

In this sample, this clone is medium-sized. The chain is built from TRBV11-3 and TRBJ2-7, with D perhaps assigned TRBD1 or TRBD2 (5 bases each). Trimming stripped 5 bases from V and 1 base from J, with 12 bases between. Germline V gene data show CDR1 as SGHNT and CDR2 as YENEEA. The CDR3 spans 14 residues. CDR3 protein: CASSQARESYEQYF. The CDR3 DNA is TGTGCCAGCAGCCAAGCCAGGGAGTCCTACGAGCAGTACTTC. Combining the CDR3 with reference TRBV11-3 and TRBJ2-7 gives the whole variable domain EAGVVQSPRYKIIEKKQPVAFWCNPISGHNTLYWYLQNLGQGPELLIRYENEEAVDDSQLPKDRFSAERLKGVDSTLKIQPAELGDSAVYLCASSQARESYEQYFGPGTRLTVT.